The T cell receptor (beta chain) under discussion was sequenced for a study of blood T cell repertoires in COVID-19. Trimming removed 0 bases from V and 7 bases from J, with 16 bases in between. The CDR3 is 15 residues long. Germline V gene sequence: CDR1 SGHKS, CDR2 YYEKEE (reference sequence). Original analysis: The authors estimated nucleated cell counts from reference gene primer amplification. The assay was immunoSEQ multiplex PCR, and TCRdb's table has in-frame clones only and misses some. From that table come the V and J calls and clone size; the DNA was used to work out D and trimming. The table has under 65,000 clones, 91% seen once.

This receptor was obtained from a human donor in a cohort sampled during active COVID-19. The chain employs TRBV5-5 and TRBJ1-1; a possible D gene is TRBD1 (6 bases). Sequenced sample: peripheral blood. The DNA of the CDR3 is TGTGCCAGCAGCTTGGTCGGGCAGGGGACGGGTGAAGCTTTCTTT. Translated: CASSLVGQGTGEAFF.